This entry concerns a single T cell receptor beta chain. The antigen remains unidentified. The sample comes from a study of human T cells and chemical hapten exposure. Whole-study findings and limits: Controls had significantly fewer large CDR3 similarity clusters than were formed by expanded TCRs.

Noted time point: patch test 3, about 24 weeks after DPC sensitization. The treatment was: therapeutic diphenylcyclopropenone sensitization with weekly scalp DPC. Donation of samples came from alopecia patients who were 18 to 70 years old and suitable for DPC. Original analysis: The number of TCRs in each sample had a median of approximately 96,000 and spanned about 23,224 to 700,000. TCRdb called the RACE reads again in MiXCR, with one record for every CDR3 protein. The V and J calls, along with clone size, are taken from TCRdb and not from the paper's own processing. Of about 90,000 distinct CDR3 sequences in the sample, 11% are singletons; the top ten hold around 1%. V dropped 3 bases and J dropped 11 bases, with 16 bases sitting between them. CDR3 length: 14 residues. Germline lookup yields CDR1 SEHNR and CDR2 FQNEAQ (reference sequence).

The material was whole blood, obtained in connection with sensitization to the hapten diphenylcyclopropenone (DPC). The origin of this receptor is a woman aged 30 to 39 with alopecia areata. Some clones in this sample may be carry-over from other donors' samples. The gene calls are TRBV7-9 and TRBJ1-4; the D is unclear. The CDR3 spells CASSFAATRDKLFF. Written as DNA, the CDR3 is TGTGCCAGCAGCTTCGCGGCAACGCGTGATAAACTGTTTTTT. The full variable domain, rest sourced from reference TRBV7-9 and TRBJ1-4, is DTGVSQNPRHKITKRGQNVTFRCDPISEHNRLYWYRQTLGQGPEFLTYFQNEAQLEKSRLLSDRFSAERPKGSFSTLEIQRTEQGDSAMYLCASSFAATRDKLFFGSGTQLSVL.